A single sample is the source of the 30 T cell receptor beta chains below, sequenced in a study of T cell changes during pregnancy in multiple sclerosis. TCRdb's copy holds only in-frame clones and misses some; the assay was immunoSEQ multiplex PCR. The sample has tens of thousands of clones; roughly 93% are singletons. The sequencing here drew on CD8+ T cells from peripheral blood mononuclear cells, taken in the second trimester of pregnancy. Receptors were obtained from a female donor with multiple sclerosis, enrolled in a pregnancy study.

The chain has TRBV18 and TRBJ1-1, with D perhaps matching TRBD1 (5 bases). Germline CDR1 is KGHSH and CDR2 is LQKENI. This CDR3 region has 17 residues. V gave up 6 bases and J gave up 0 bases, with 20 bases separating them. CDR3 sequence reads: CASSQLGGRYMNTEAFF. The CDR3 coding sequence is TGTGCCAGCTCGCAACTGGGGGGAAGATACATGAACACTGAAGCTTTCTTT.

The chain carries TRBV7-2 and TRBJ2-7; tentatively, D is TRBD2 (6 bases). The V gene lost 2 bases and the J gene lost 0 bases, with 14 bases spanning the gap. CDR1 and CDR2 (germline): SGHTA, FQGNSA. CDR3 length: 16 amino acids. CDR3: CASSLPRGVNSYEQYF. In nucleotides, the CDR3 is TGTGCCAGCAGCTTACCGCGGGGCGTCAACTCCTACGAGCAGTACTTC.

There are a few counts of this clone. The rearrangement joins TRBV6-6 to TRBJ1-1, with TRBD1 identical over 7 bases. J gave up 1 base and V 5 bases, and 10 bases lay outside the gene matches. This CDR3 is built from 16 residues. Germline CDR1 reads MNHNY; CDR2 reads SVGAGI (reference sequence). The CDR3 bases are TGTGCCAGCAGTCCTGCAGGGGGGCAGAGGAACACTGAAGCTTTCTTT. It codes for CASSPAGGQRNTEAFF.

V usage is TRBV28 and J usage is TRBJ2-7; D not certain. In germline, CDR1 is MDHEN, CDR2 SYDVKM. V was clipped by 6 bases and J by 0 bases, with 12 bases between them. This CDR3 has 14 residues. The CDR3 DNA follows: TGTGCCAGCAGCCCCGAACTGAACTCCTACGAGCAGTACTTC. Protein: CASSPELNSYEQYF.

This chain connects TRBV29-1 to TRBJ2-1; D not certain. CDR3 length: 12 residues. V lost 2 bases, J lost 4 bases, and 6 bases lay in between. The germline CDR1 and CDR2 sequences are SQVTM and ANQGSEA. The CDR3 is CSVEMAYNEQFF. The CDR3 nucleotides are TGCAGCGTTGAAATGGCTTACAATGAGCAGTTCTTC.

The CDR3: CASSLSVGGNTEAFF. CDR3 bases: TGTGCCAGCAGTTTATCGGTAGGGGGTAACACTGAAGCTTTCTTT. The chain recombines TRBV27 with TRBJ1-1; perhaps TRBD1 as D (6 bases). Germline CDR1 MNHEY, CDR2 SMNVEV (reference sequence). CDR3 length equals 15 residues. V lost 0 bases and J 2 bases, leaving 10 bases between the germline ends.

V gene TRBV18 combines with J gene TRBJ2-7; TRBD2 is a possible D gene (5 bases). The CDR3 is 12 residues long. CDR1 is KGHSH and CDR2 is LQKENI in the germline V gene. V lost 2 bases to trimming and J lost 5 bases, with 7 bases between them. In DNA form, the CDR3 reads TGTGCCAGCTCACCAATGGGAGACGAGCAGTACTTC. Protein product: CASSPMGDEQYF.

The chain is built from TRBV5-8 and TRBJ1-4, with a weak D call TRBD1 (5 bases). Germline loops: CDR1 SGHTS, CDR2 YDEGEE. CDR3 length equals 15 residues. Trimming shortened V by 4 bases and J by 7 bases, and 17 bases separated the two germline ends. CDR3 bases: TGTGCCAGCAGCCCCGACAGCGTTAGAGGTGAAAAACTGTTTTTT. Translating it yields CASSPDSVRGEKLFF.

The chain couples TRBV4-1 to TRBJ1-2, with D unresolved. CDR1 MGHRA and CDR2 YSYEKL come from the germline V gene. Trimming took 2 bases from V and 7 from J, leaving 11 bases between them. The CDR3 runs to 13 residues. Written as DNA, the CDR3 is TGCGCCAGCAGCCAAAGTAGAGGGATTGGCTACACCTTC. Translated: CASSQSRGIGYTF.

This chain uses TRBV28 with TRBJ2-7; D is unclear. The CDR3 loop spans 14 amino acids. Germline V gene sequence: CDR1 MDHEN, CDR2 SYDVKM. V was trimmed by 2 bases and J by 0 bases, leaving 8 bases between them. CDR3 residues: CASSLLRSSYEQYF. The CDR3 bases are TGTGCCAGCAGTTTACTAAGGAGCTCCTACGAGCAGTACTTC.

This sequence joins TRBV4-3 and TRBJ1-2; D remains ambiguous. Trimming cost V 0 bases and J 2 bases, with 10 bases left between them. Germline loops: CDR1 LGHNA, CDR2 YSLEER. The CDR3 runs to 15 residues. This CDR3 is CASSQDHSANYGYTF. The CDR3 nucleotides read TGCGCCAGCAGCCAAGATCACAGTGCGAACTATGGCTACACCTTC.

This chain uses TRBV7-8 with TRBJ2-7, with 9 bases fitting TRBD2. Germline loops: CDR1 SGHVS, CDR2 FQNEAQ. The CDR3 sequence is 16 residues long. Trimming removed 0 bases from V and 4 bases from J; junction bases left unmatched: 7. The CDR3 DNA follows: TGTGCCAGCAGCTTAGCGCGGCTAGCGGGGCGGTACGAGCAGTACTTC. This codes for CASSLARLAGRYEQYF.

This rearrangement joins TRBV7-6 to TRBJ1-1; TRBD1 matches 7 bases. After removal of 2 bases from V and 4 bases from J, the junction contained 19 bases not matched to a gene. The CDR3 is 19 amino acids. Germline CDR1 reads SGHVS; CDR2 reads FNYEAQ. The CDR3 nucleotides read TGTGCCAGCAGCTTACTTTGGTTGGGGACAGAGAGGGAAGGCACTGAAGCTTTCTTT. Translated: CASSLLWLGTEREGTEAFF.

The chain combines TRBV15 with TRBJ2-1; weak D call: TRBD1 (5 bases). CDR1 is LNHNV, CDR2 YYDKDF, per germline (reference sequence). This CDR3 region has 15 residues. With 5 bases removed from V and 3 bases from J, the gap between germline ends came to 14 bases. The DNA of the CDR3 is TGTGCCACCAGCTTAGAAGGGGCGAGCTACAATGAGCAGTTCTTC. Its translation: CATSLEGASYNEQFF.

The rearrangement uses TRBV5-1 and TRBJ2-1, with TRBD2 as a possible D gene (5 bases). V was pared by 0 bases and J by 4 bases, with 14 bases between. Germline V lookup: CDR1 SGHRS, CDR2 YFSETQ. This CDR3 spans 16 amino acids. CDR3 amino acids: CASSLEGLRSYNEQFF. In DNA, the CDR3 is TGCGCCAGCAGCTTGGAAGGACTGCGAAGTTACAATGAGCAGTTCTTC.

The V and J genes are TRBV27 and TRBJ2-3, with 9 positions matching TRBD2. The germline gives CDR1 MNHEY, CDR2 SMNVEV (reference sequence). The CDR3 has 15 amino acids. V shed 9 bases, J shed 4 bases, and the junction held 11 bases outside the gene matches. CDR3 sequence: CASVAGGITSDTQYF. The CDR3 DNA sequence: TGTGCCAGTGTCGCGGGGGGGATTACCTCAGATACGCAGTATTTT.

This chain connects TRBV9 to TRBJ1-4; D unclear. The V end was cut by 0 bases, the J end by 8 bases, with 20 bases between. The germline gives CDR1 SGDLS, CDR2 YYNGEE. CDR3 size: 17 residues. CDR3 in amino acids: CASSVGLSVGYQEKLFF. CDR3 nucleotide sequence: TGTGCCAGCAGCGTAGGCCTAAGCGTTGGGTATCAGGAAAAACTGTTTTTT.

V usage is TRBV4-3 and J usage is TRBJ1-2; no clear D. Trimming stripped 1 base from V and 6 bases from J, with 9 bases between. CDR1 and CDR2 (germline): LGHNA, YSLEER. CDR3 length: 13 amino acids. CDR3 sequence (DNA): TGCGCCAGCAGCCAAGTGAGGGCCCATGGCTACACCTTC. It yields the protein CASSQVRAHGYTF.

This clone has a single count. This chain joins TRBV6-1 and TRBJ2-7, with no clear D. With 3 bases removed from V and 1 base from J, the gap between germline ends came to 7 bases. Germline lookup yields CDR1 MNHNS and CDR2 SASEGT. CDR3 length equals 13 residues. In nucleotides, the CDR3 is TGTGCCAGCAGTGACAGGCTTTCCTACGAGCAGTACTTC. Amino acid sequence: CASSDRLSYEQYF.

V gene TRBV7-9 combines with J gene TRBJ2-4, with D uncertain. Per germline, CDR1 SEHNR and CDR2 FQNEAQ (reference sequence). V gave up 3 bases and J gave up 6 bases, with 12 bases separating them. The CDR3 has 14 amino acids. The chain's CDR3 is CASSLAEFGNIQYF. Here the CDR3 DNA reads TGTGCCAGCAGCTTGGCGGAGTTCGGAAACATTCAGTACTTC.

In this sample, this clone turned up once. The gene calls are TRBV10-3 and TRBJ2-1; the match to TRBD2 covers 12 bases. CDR1 and CDR2 from the germline V gene are ENHRY and SYGVKD. The CDR3 spans 17 residues. Unmatched junction bases numbered 8, after V lost 8 bases and J lost 0 bases. The CDR3 DNA is TGTGCCATCTCGACTAGCGGGGGACAGAGCTCCTACAATGAGCAGTTCTTC. It yields the protein CAISTSGGQSSYNEQFF.

Note on this clone: The identical CDR3 is also encoded by other nucleotide sequences in the sample. The rearrangement links TRBV9 to TRBJ1-4; D unclear. V lost 2 bases, J lost 0 bases, and 11 bases lay in between. CDR3 length: 16 residues. Germline-derived CDR1 and CDR2 are SGDLS and YYNGEE. The CDR3 DNA follows: TGTGCCAGCAGCGTCGAGGGTGGTGCAACTAATGAAAAACTGTTTTTT. Translated: CASSVEGGATNEKLFF.

This sequence joins TRBV4-1 and TRBJ2-7, with 11 bases identical to TRBD2. The CDR3 loop spans 19 amino acids. The V and J ends lost 4 bases and 0 bases, in that order; junction bases with no gene match: 14. The germline CDR1 and CDR2 sequences are MGHRA and YSYEKL. CDR3: CASSPTPGLAVPNSYEQYF. Written as DNA, the CDR3 is TGCGCCAGCAGCCCTACTCCGGGACTAGCGGTTCCTAACTCCTACGAGCAGTACTTC.

The chain links TRBV4-1 to TRBJ2-2, with 13 nucleotides matching TRBD2. The V gene's germline CDR1 is MGHRA and CDR2 YSYEKL. V was clipped by 4 bases and J by 5 bases; unmatched bases: 10. CDR3 length equals 18 residues. CDR3: CASSLFLQLAGGTGELFF. The CDR3, as DNA: TGCGCCAGCAGCCTTTTCCTCCAACTAGCGGGGGGGACCGGGGAGCTGTTTTTT.

The V call is TRBV4-1, the J call TRBJ1-4, with TRBD1 matching over 10 bases. The CDR3 loop spans 15 amino acids. The germline gives CDR1 MGHRA, CDR2 YSYEKL. V lost 1 base and J lost 8; bases outside the gene matches: 4. In DNA, the CDR3 is TGCGCCAGCAGCCAAGTAGACAGGGGGCAAGAAAAACTGTTTTTT. Translation: CASSQVDRGQEKLFF.

This chain's CDR3 is CASSQDGSGRARTQYF. In DNA form, the CDR3 reads TGTGCCAGCAGCCAAGATGGATCCGGGAGGGCCAGGACCCAGTACTTC. The rearrangement links TRBV4-2 to TRBJ2-5; TRBD2 agrees at 8 bases. The CDR3 extends over 16 amino acids. Per the germline V gene, CDR1 is LGHNA and CDR2 is YNFKEQ. J gave up 7 bases and V 0 bases, and 10 bases lay outside the gene matches.

The V and J genes are TRBV5-5 and TRBJ1-2; 7 bases align to TRBD1. The J segment lost 3 bases and the V segment lost 4 bases, leaving 6 bases of the junction unmatched. This CDR3 is built from 14 residues. Germline lookup yields CDR1 SGHKS and CDR2 YYEKEE (reference sequence). In DNA, the CDR3 is TGTGCCAGCAGCCTACGACAGGGAGACTATGGCTACACCTTC. Amino acids: CASSLRQGDYGYTF.

This chain connects TRBV7-3 to TRBJ2-1; 11 nucleotides agree with TRBD2. This CDR3 is built from 15 residues. The J segment lost 4 bases and the V segment lost 5 bases, leaving 4 bases of the junction unmatched. CDR1 and CDR2 (germline): SGHTA, FQGTGA. CDR3 loop: CASSTGLAAYNEQFF. For the CDR3, the DNA is TGTGCCAGCAGCACGGGACTAGCGGCTTACAATGAGCAGTTCTTC.

In this sample, this clone turned up a few times. The J gene is TRBJ1-3, the V gene TRBV6-1; perhaps TRBD1 as D (6 bases). CDR3 length: 15 residues. V was shortened by 3 bases and J by 2 bases, with 11 bases between the two germline ends. Germline lookup yields CDR1 MNHNS and CDR2 SASEGT. The CDR3 sequence is CASSDAQGPGNTIYF. The CDR3 coding sequence is TGTGCCAGCAGTGACGCACAGGGACCTGGAAACACCATATATTTT.

V and J are TRBV7-9 and TRBJ1-3; D possibly corresponds to TRBD1 (5 bases). This CDR3 is built from 15 residues. With 4 bases removed from V and 2 bases from J, the gap between germline ends came to 12 bases. The V gene's germline CDR1 is SEHNR and CDR2 FQNEAQ (reference sequence). CDR3 DNA: TGTGCCAGCAGCTGGGCGGGGGATCCTGGAAACACCATATATTTT. Protein: CASSWAGDPGNTIYF.